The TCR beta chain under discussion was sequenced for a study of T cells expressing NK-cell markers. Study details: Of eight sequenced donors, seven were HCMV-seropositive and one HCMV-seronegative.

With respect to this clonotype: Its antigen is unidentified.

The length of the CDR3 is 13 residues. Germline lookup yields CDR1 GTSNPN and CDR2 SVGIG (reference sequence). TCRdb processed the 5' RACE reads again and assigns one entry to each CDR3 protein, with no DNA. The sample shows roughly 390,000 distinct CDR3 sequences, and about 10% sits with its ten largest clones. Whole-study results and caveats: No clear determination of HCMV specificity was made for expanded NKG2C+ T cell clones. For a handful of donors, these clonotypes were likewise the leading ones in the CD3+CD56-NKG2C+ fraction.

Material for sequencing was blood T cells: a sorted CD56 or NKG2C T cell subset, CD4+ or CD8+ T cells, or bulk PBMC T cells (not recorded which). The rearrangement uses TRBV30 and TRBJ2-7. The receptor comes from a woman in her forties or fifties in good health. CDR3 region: CAWSAGSYYEQYF. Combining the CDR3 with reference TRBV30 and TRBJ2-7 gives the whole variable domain SQTIHQWPATLVQPVGSPLSLECTVEGTSNPNLYWYRQAAGRGLQLLFYSVGIGQISSEVPQNLSASRPQDRQFILSSKKLLLSDSGFYLCAWSAGSYYEQYFGPGTRLTVT.